This T cell receptor (beta chain) was found in a study of identical twins. Germline assignment: CDR1 SGHRS and CDR2 YFSETQ. V shed 4 bases and J shed 3 bases, with 13 bases lying between them. The CDR3 is 14 residues long. From the 5' RACE reads, TCRdb called clonotypes with MiXCR, one entry per CDR3 protein. The sample includes about 470,000 distinct CDR3 sequences, less than 25% seen only once; the top ten take 2.9%. This same sample was also part of a study on T cells expressing NK-cell markers. That investigation notes: HCMV serostatus: most of the eight sequenced donors positive, one negative. Of CD8+ T cells, 1.0-7.0% belonged to dominant NKG2C+ clonotypes in 5 to 7 donors.

The chain employs TRBV5-1 and TRBJ1-2; D is unclear. The source of this sequence is a young woman in good health. Specimen: CD4+ T cells sorted from blood. The CDR3 coding sequence is TGCGCCAGCAGCGTCACCGGGGATGACTATGGCTACACCTTC. This translates into CASSVTGDDYGYTF.